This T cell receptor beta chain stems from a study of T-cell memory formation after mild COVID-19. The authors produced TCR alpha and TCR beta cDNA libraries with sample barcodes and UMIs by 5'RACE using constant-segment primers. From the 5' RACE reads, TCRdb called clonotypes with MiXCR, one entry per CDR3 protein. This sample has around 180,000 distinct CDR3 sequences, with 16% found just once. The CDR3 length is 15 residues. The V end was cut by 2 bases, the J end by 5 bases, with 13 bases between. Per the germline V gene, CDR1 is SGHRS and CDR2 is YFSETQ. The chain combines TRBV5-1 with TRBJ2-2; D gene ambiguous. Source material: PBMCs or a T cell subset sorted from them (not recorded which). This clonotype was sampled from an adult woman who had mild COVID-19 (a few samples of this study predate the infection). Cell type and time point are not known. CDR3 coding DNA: TGCGCCAGCAGCTTTCTAGATTGGCAGACCGGGGAGCTGTTTTTT. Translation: CASSFLDWQTGELFF.